This TCR beta chain emerged from a study of radiotherapy plus CTLA-4 blockade in lung cancer. Concerning this clone: Antigen unknown.

Study conclusions and caveats: Blood saw expansion of tumor-derived TCR clones after radiotherapy plus ipilimumab. Alongside interferon-beta, early blood T cell clone dynamics were reportedly the best predictor of response.

V shed 4 bases, J shed 3 bases, and the junction held 8 bases outside the gene matches. The CDR3 has 17 amino acids. CDR1 is SGHRS, CDR2 YFSETQ, per germline. TCRdb's copy holds only in-frame clones and misses some; the assay was immunoSEQ multiplex PCR. The table includes about 67,000 clones, about 72% detected once. It was focal radiation plus CTLA-4 blockade with ipilimumab that patients with chemo-refractory metastatic non-small-cell lung cancer received. The TCR was taken from a human donor with non-small cell lung cancer whose response to radiotherapy plus ipilimumab could not be evaluated. Some clones in this sample may be carry-over from other donors' samples. This chain links TRBV5-1 with TRBJ2-1; TRBD2 matches 12 bases. The sequencing here drew on peripheral blood, taken from a patient treated with radiotherapy plus ipilimumab. The CDR3 here is CASSLARLAGVYNEQFF. In DNA, the CDR3 is TGCGCCAGCAGCCTCGCCAGACTAGCGGGGGTCTACAATGAGCAGTTCTTC.